Listed below are T cell receptor beta chains from one sample, sequenced in a study of blood T cell repertoires in COVID-19. Assay: immunoSEQ multiplex PCR; the TCRdb copy retains only in-frame clones and omits some. The sample lists about 58,000 clones, 80% to 95% occurring once. Sequences were obtained from peripheral blood. All receptors come from a middle-aged man with active COVID-19. Both conserved end residues are part of each CDR3. Each record gives: V gene, clone size, D gene, J gene, CDR3 DNA, CDR3 protein. The D gene is left open where the match is weak. A clone size is listed for some rows: how often the clone was seen (once, few, many), or a class if it is expanded.

v_call: TRBV4-1
clone_size: once
d_call: .
j_call: TRBJ1-4
cdr3_nt: TGCGCCAGCAGCCTCGACAGGTCTGCAACTAATGAAAAACTGTTTTTT
cdr3_aa: CASSLDRSATNEKLFF

v_call: TRBV6-2/TRBV6-3
clone_size: .
d_call: .
j_call: TRBJ1-2
cdr3_nt: TGTGCCAGCAGTTACTCGGGCACGTCCTATGGCTACACCTTC
cdr3_aa: CASSYSGTSYGYTF

v_call: TRBV7-3
clone_size: .
d_call: .
j_call: TRBJ2-3
cdr3_nt: TGTGCCAGCAGCTTGGGGACTGCAGATACGCAGTATTTT
cdr3_aa: CASSLGTADTQYF

v_call: TRBV9
clone_size: .
d_call: .
j_call: TRBJ2-7
cdr3_nt: TGTGCCAGCAGCGTAGACGGGAGCTCCTACGAGCAGTACTTC
cdr3_aa: CASSVDGSSYEQYF

v_call: TRBV7-3
clone_size: .
d_call: .
j_call: TRBJ2-2
cdr3_nt: TGTGCCAGCAGCCCCGGACTACTCACCGGGGAGCTGTTTTTT
cdr3_aa: CASSPGLLTGELFF

v_call: TRBV5-1
clone_size: .
d_call: .
j_call: TRBJ2-4
cdr3_nt: TGCGCCAGCAGCTTGGATGGCCTAGCCAAAAACATTCAGTACTTC
cdr3_aa: CASSLDGLAKNIQYF

v_call: TRBV18
clone_size: .
d_call: .
j_call: TRBJ1-2
cdr3_nt: TGTGCCAGCTCACCCGGTGCTGAGGGCTACACCTTC
cdr3_aa: CASSPGAEGYTF

v_call: TRBV18
clone_size: .
d_call: .
j_call: TRBJ2-2
cdr3_nt: TGTGCCAGCTCACCAAGAGTGAGGGACACCGGGGAGCTGTTTTTT
cdr3_aa: CASSPRVRDTGELFF

v_call: TRBV11-2
clone_size: .
d_call: TRBD2
j_call: TRBJ2-1
cdr3_nt: TGTGCCAGCAGCCCACCCCCGGGAGCGGGAGCCTACAATGAGCAGTTCTTC
cdr3_aa: CASSPPPGAGAYNEQFF

v_call: TRBV4-2
clone_size: few
d_call: .
j_call: TRBJ2-2
cdr3_nt: TGTGCCAGCAGCCAAGATCCTTCCCGCGGGGAGCTGTTTTTT
cdr3_aa: CASSQDPSRGELFF

v_call: TRBV7-2
clone_size: .
d_call: TRBD1
j_call: TRBJ1-2
cdr3_nt: TGTGCCAGCAGCCCCGACAGGGGTCCAAACTATGGCTACACCTTC
cdr3_aa: CASSPDRGPNYGYTF

v_call: TRBV3-1/TRBV3-2
clone_size: .
d_call: .
j_call: TRBJ2-1
cdr3_nt: TGTGCCAGCAGCCCAGCGGAGGGGGGGAACAATGAGCAGTTCTTC
cdr3_aa: CASSPAEGGNNEQFF

v_call: TRBV7-3
clone_size: .
d_call: .
j_call: TRBJ2-2
cdr3_nt: TGTGCCAGCAGCTTAAGCAGGGGTCGGCTGTTTTTT
cdr3_aa: CASSLSRGRLFF

v_call: TRBV19
clone_size: once
d_call: TRBD2
j_call: TRBJ2-1
cdr3_nt: TGTGCCAGTAGTATAGCGGGAGGGCCCTACAATGAGCAGTTCTTC
cdr3_aa: CASSIAGGPYNEQFF

v_call: TRBV28
clone_size: few
d_call: .
j_call: TRBJ2-2
cdr3_nt: TGTGCCAGCACCCCCTTGGAGGCCGGGGAGCTGTTTTTT
cdr3_aa: CASTPLEAGELFF

v_call: TRBV5-8
clone_size: .
d_call: TRBD1
j_call: TRBJ1-6
cdr3_nt: TGTGCCAGCAGCCAGATGCGAGGGGGCAGCTCCTATAATTCACCCCTCCACTTT
cdr3_aa: CASSQMRGGSSYNSPLHF

v_call: TRBV6-5
clone_size: .
d_call: TRBD1
j_call: TRBJ2-5
cdr3_nt: TGTGCCAGCAGTTCCTCATTCAGGGGGCTAGGAGAGACCCAGTACTTC
cdr3_aa: CASSSSFRGLGETQYF

v_call: TRBV27
clone_size: .
d_call: TRBD1
j_call: TRBJ2-7
cdr3_nt: TGTGCCAGCAGTTCATCCTCCTACGGGACAGGGACCTACGAGCAGTACTTC
cdr3_aa: CASSSSSYGTGTYEQYF

v_call: TRBV6-6
clone_size: .
d_call: .
j_call: TRBJ2-1
cdr3_nt: TGTGCCAGCACGTCCTCCTACAATGAGCAGTTCTTC
cdr3_aa: CASTSSYNEQFF

v_call: TRBV11-2
clone_size: .
d_call: .
j_call: TRBJ2-2
cdr3_nt: TGTGCCAGCAGCTTACGGCTAGCAGCGAACACCGGGGAGCTGTTTTTT
cdr3_aa: CASSLRLAANTGELFF

v_call: TRBV27
clone_size: .
d_call: .
j_call: TRBJ2-7
cdr3_nt: TGTGCCAGCTCTTGGGGGGGCCGCTACGAGCAGTACTTC
cdr3_aa: CASSWGGRYEQYF

v_call: TRBV19
clone_size: .
d_call: TRBD2
j_call: TRBJ2-5
cdr3_nt: TGTGCCAGTAGTCGACTAGCGGGAAATAAAGAGACCCAGTACTTC
cdr3_aa: CASSRLAGNKETQYF

v_call: TRBV27
clone_size: .
d_call: .
j_call: TRBJ2-7
cdr3_nt: TGTGCCAGCAGTGCCCACGGGAGTTACGAGCAGTACTTC
cdr3_aa: CASSAHGSYEQYF

v_call: TRBV6-5
clone_size: .
d_call: TRBD1
j_call: TRBJ1-5
cdr3_nt: TGTGCCAGCAGGAACAGGGGCCGCAATCAGCCCCAGCATTTT
cdr3_aa: CASRNRGRNQPQHF

v_call: TRBV7-9
clone_size: .
d_call: TRBD2
j_call: TRBJ2-3
cdr3_nt: TGTGCCAGCAGCCAAGTAGCGGGTTCTAGCACAGATACGCAGTATTTT
cdr3_aa: CASSQVAGSSTDTQYF

v_call: TRBV7-2
clone_size: .
d_call: TRBD1
j_call: TRBJ1-1
cdr3_nt: TGTGCCAGCAGCAAGGACAGGTACACTGAAGCTTTCTTT
cdr3_aa: CASSKDRYTEAFF

v_call: TRBV7-3
clone_size: few
d_call: .
j_call: TRBJ1-6
cdr3_nt: TGTGCCAGCAGCTCCCAGGGAGGCTATAATTCACCCCTCCACTTT
cdr3_aa: CASSSQGGYNSPLHF

v_call: TRBV4-3
clone_size: once
d_call: .
j_call: TRBJ1-6
cdr3_nt: TGCGCCAGCAGCCAAGATCTACGGTTCCTCCACTTT
cdr3_aa: CASSQDLRFLHF

v_call: TRBV6-2/TRBV6-3
clone_size: .
d_call: .
j_call: TRBJ1-4
cdr3_nt: TGTGCCAGCAGTTACTCGAAATCGCAGGAAAGTCCGTTTTTT
cdr3_aa: CASSYSKSQESPFF